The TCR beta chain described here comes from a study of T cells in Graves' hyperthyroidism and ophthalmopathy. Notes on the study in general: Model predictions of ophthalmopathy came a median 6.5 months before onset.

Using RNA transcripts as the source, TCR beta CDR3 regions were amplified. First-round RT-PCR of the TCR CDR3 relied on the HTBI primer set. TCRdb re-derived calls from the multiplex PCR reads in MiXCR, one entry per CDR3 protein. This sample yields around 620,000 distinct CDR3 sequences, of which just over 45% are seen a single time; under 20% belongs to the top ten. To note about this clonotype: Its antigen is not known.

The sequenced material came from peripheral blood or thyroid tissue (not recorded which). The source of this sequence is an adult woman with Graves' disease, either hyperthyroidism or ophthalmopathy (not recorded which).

The CDR3 bases are TGCAGTGCTAGGCGCCGGACAGGGGGCGAACAGCCCCAGCATTTT. This codes for CSARRRTGGEQPQHF. The rearrangement uses TRBV20-1 and TRBJ1-5, with 11 bases identical to TRBD1. V lost 3 bases, J lost 7 bases, and 8 bases stayed unmatched. The CDR3 has 15 residues. Germline CDR1 and CDR2: DFQATT and SNEGSKA (reference sequence).